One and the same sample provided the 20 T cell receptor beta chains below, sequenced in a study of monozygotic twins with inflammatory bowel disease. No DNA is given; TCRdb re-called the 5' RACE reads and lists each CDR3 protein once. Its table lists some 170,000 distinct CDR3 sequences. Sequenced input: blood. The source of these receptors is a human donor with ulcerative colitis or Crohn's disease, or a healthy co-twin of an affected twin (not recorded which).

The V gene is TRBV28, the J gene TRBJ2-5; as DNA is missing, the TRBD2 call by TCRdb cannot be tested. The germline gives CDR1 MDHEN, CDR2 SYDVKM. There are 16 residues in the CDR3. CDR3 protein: CASTSGSYSGRKTQYF.

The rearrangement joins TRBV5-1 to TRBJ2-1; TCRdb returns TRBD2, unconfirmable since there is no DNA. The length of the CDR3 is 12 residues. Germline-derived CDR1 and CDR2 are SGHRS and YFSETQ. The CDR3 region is CASSSTRWEQFF.

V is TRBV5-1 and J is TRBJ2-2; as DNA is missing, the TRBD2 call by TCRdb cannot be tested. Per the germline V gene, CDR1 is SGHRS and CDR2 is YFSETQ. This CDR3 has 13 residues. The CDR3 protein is CASSLTSPGELFF.

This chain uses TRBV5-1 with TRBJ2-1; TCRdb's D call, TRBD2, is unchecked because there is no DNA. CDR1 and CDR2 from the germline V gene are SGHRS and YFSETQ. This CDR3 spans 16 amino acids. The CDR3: CASSSIAGVEGNEQFF.

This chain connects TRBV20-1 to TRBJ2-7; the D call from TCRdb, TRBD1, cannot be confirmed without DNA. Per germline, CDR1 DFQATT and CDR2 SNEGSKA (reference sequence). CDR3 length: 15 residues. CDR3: CSARDLGGVGYEQYF.

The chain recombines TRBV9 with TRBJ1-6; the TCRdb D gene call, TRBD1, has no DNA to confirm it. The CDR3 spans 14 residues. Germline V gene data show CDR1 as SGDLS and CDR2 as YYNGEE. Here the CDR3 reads CASSGAGIGSPLHF.

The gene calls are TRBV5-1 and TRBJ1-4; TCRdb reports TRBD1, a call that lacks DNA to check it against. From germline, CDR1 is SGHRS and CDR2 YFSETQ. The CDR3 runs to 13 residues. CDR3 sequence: CASRGTTGEKLFF.

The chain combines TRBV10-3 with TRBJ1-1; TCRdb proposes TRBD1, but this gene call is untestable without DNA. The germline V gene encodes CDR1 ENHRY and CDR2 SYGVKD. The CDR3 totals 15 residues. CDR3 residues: CAIRTGTGVNTEAFF.

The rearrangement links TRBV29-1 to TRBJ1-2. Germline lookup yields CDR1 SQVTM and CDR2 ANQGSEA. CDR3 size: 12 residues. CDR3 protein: CSVEVRDGGYTF.

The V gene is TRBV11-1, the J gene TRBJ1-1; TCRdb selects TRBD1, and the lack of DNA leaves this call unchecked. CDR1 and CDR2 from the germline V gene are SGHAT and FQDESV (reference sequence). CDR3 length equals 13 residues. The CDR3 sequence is CASSWDSTTEAFF.

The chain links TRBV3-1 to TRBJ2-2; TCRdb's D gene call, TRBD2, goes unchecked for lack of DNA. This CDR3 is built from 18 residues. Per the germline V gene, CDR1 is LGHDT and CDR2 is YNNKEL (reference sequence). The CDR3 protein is CASSQETSGGLNTGELFF.

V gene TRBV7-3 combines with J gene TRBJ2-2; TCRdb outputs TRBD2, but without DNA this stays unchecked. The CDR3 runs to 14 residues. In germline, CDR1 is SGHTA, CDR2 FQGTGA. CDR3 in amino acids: CASGPIVNTGELFF.

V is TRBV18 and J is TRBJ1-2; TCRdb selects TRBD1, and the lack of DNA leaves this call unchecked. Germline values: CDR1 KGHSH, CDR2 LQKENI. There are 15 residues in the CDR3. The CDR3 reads CASSPRQAANYGYTF.

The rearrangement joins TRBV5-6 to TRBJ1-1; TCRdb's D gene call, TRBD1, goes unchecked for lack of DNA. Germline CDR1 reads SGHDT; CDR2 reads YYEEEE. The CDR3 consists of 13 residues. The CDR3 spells CASSLAGGGEAFF.

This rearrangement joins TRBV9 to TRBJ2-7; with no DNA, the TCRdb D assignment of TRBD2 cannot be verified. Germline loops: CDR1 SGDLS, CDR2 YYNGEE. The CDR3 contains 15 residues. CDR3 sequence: CASSVLAGLDYEQYF.

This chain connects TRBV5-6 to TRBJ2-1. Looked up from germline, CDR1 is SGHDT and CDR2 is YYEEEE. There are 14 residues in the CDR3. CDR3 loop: CASTFGQPYNEQFF.

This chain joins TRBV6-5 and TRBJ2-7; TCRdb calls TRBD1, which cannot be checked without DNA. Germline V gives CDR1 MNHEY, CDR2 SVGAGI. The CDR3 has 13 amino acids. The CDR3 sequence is CASSSDRGYEQYF.

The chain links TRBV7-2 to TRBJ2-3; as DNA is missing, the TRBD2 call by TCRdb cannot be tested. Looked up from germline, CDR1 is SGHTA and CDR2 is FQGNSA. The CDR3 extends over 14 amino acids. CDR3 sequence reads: CASRNSGGVYTQYF.

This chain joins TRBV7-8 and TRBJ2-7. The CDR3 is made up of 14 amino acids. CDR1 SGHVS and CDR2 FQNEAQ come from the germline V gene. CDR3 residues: CASSLASNFGEQYF.

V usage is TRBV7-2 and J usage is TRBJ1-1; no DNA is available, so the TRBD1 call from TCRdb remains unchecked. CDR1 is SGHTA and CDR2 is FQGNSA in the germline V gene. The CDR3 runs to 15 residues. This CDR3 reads CASSLRGTVYTEAFF.